The rows below give T cell receptor beta chains drawn from one sample of a study of lymphopenia after photon versus proton radiotherapy. The data were produced by immunoSEQ multiplex PCR, yet TCRdb's version contains in-frame clones alone and is incomplete. This table holds some 76,000 clones, roughly 92% found once. Sequenced here: peripheral blood, sampled from a patient treated with photon-based radiotherapy. The receptors were sampled from a woman between 40 and 55 years old with cholangiocarcinoma. Each CDR3 is given with its conserved first and last residue. A D gene is named only where the DNA matches it firmly. The listing skips clone size in some rows; elsewhere it reads once, few, many or a size class.

v_gene	abundance	j_gene	d_gene	CDR3aa	CDR3nt
TRBV6-5	.	TRBJ2-5	.	CASSLKLGRAETQYF	TGTGCCAGCAGCCTCAAGCTCGGACGGGCCGAGACCCAGTACTTC
TRBV29-1	.	TRBJ2-7	.	CSVGQGMREQYF	TGCAGCGTTGGTCAGGGTATGCGCGAGCAGTACTTC
TRBV18	.	TRBJ2-5	.	CASSSQETQYF	TGTGCCAGCTCATCTCAAGAGACCCAGTACTTC
TRBV20-1	once	TRBJ2-7	.	CSAGRVREQYF	TGCAGTGCTGGCCGGGTGAGAGAGCAGTACTTC
TRBV5-4	.	TRBJ2-5	.	CASSAQRPTQETQYF	TGTGCCAGCAGCGCCCAGAGGCCTACTCAAGAGACCCAGTACTTC
TRBV5-1	.	TRBJ1-3	.	CASSPDGGNTIYF	TGCGCCAGCAGCCCGGACGGTGGAAACACCATATATTTT
TRBV28	once	TRBJ2-3	TRBD1	CASSFRDSYTDTQYF	TGTGCCAGCAGTTTCCGGGACAGTTACACAGATACGCAGTATTTT
TRBV28	.	TRBJ2-5	.	CASSLVEGETQYF	TGTGCCAGCAGTTTAGTCGAGGGGGAGACCCAGTACTTC
TRBV4-2	once	TRBJ1-1	TRBD1	CASSQGGQGATEAFF	TGTGCCAGCAGCCAAGGGGGACAGGGGGCCACTGAAGCTTTCTTT
TRBV9	.	TRBJ2-6	TRBD2	CASSKGLAGMGGANVLTF	TGTGCCAGCAGCAAGGGACTAGCGGGGATGGGTGGGGCCAACGTCCTGACTTTC
TRBV28	few	TRBJ1-2	.	CASSPPTGMQRGYTF	TGTGCCAGCAGTCCCCCCACAGGAATGCAACGTGGCTACACCTTC
TRBV19	.	TRBJ1-3	TRBD1	CASSTFGQATGNTIYF	TGTGCCAGTAGTACCTTTGGACAGGCAACTGGAAACACCATATATTTT
TRBV29-1	.	TRBJ1-3	.	CSVDKGNTIYF	TGCAGCGTTGACAAAGGGAACACCATATATTTT
TRBV5-6	.	TRBJ1-2	TRBD1	CASSWLTGALYGYTF	TGTGCCAGCAGCTGGCTAACAGGGGCTCTCTATGGCTACACCTTC
TRBV18	.	TRBJ1-3	TRBD1	CASSLGQGAGNTIYF	TGTGCCAGCTCACTCGGACAGGGGGCTGGAAACACCATATATTTT